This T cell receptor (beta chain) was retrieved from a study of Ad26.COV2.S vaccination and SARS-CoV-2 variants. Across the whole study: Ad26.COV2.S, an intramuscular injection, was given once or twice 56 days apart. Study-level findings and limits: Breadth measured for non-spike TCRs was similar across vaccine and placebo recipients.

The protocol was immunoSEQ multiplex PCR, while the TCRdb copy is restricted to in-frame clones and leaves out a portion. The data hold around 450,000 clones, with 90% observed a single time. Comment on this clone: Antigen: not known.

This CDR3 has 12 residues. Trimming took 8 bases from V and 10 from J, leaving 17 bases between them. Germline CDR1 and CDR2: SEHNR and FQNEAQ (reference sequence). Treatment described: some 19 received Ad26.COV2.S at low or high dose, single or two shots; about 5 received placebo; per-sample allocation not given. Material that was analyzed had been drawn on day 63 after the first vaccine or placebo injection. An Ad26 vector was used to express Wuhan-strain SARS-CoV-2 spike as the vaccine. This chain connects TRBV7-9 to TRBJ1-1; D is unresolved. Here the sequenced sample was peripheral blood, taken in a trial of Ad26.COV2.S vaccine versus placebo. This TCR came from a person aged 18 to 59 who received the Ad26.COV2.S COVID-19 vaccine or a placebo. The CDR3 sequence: CASGIAGRAAFF. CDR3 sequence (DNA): TGTGCCAGCGGTATTGCGGGGAGGGCAGCTTTCTTT.